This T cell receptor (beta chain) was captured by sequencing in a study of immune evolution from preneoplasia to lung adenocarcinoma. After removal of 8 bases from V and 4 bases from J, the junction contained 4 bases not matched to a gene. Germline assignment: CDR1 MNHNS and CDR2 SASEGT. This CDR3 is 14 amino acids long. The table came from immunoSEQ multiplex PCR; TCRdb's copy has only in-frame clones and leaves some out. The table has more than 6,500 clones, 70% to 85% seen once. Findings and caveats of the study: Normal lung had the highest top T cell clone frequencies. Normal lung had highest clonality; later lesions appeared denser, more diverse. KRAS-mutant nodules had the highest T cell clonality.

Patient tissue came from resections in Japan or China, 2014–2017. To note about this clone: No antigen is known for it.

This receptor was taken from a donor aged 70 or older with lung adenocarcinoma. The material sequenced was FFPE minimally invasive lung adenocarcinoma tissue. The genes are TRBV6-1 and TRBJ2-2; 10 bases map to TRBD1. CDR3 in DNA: TGTGCCAGCCGGGACAGGGGAGGCACCGGGGAGCTGTTTTTT. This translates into CASRDRGGTGELFF.